The rows below give T cell receptor beta chains drawn from one sample of a study of cytomegalovirus exposure and HLA in healthy donors. Measured with immunoSEQ multiplex PCR; TCRdb has only the in-frame clones, and not every one. The repertoire holds some 110,000 clones, with approximately 78% as singletons. Source material: PBMCs. The receptors shown here come from a man aged 40-49 years in good health and CMV-seronegative. Both conserved end residues are part of each CDR3. The D gene is left open where the match is weak. The size entry is marked missing in some rows and otherwise reads once, few, many or a size class.

CDR3: CASSLNPAGTGEGYTF
DNA: TGTGCCAGCAGCTTAAATCCCGCCGGGACAGGAGAGGGCTACACCTTC
size: .
D: TRBD1
V: TRBV7-3
J: TRBJ1-2

CDR3: CASSGTRDRVYQETQYF
DNA: TGTGCCAGCAGCGGGACCCGGGACAGGGTATACCAAGAGACCCAGTACTTC
size: .
D: TRBD1
V: TRBV7-9
J: TRBJ2-5

CDR3: CASRDTGGVRAFF
DNA: TGTGCCAGCAGAGATACAGGGGGCGTTAGGGCTTTCTTT
size: .
D: TRBD1
V: TRBV2
J: TRBJ1-1

CDR3: CASNAGISYEQYF
DNA: TGCGCCAGCAATGCAGGGATCTCCTACGAGCAGTACTTC
size: .
D: .
V: TRBV10-2
J: TRBJ2-7

CDR3: CASRTTGDEQYF
DNA: TGTGCCAGCAGGACGACAGGGGACGAGCAGTACTTC
size: .
D: TRBD1
V: TRBV5-6
J: TRBJ2-7

CDR3: CASSLNGGAYNEQFF
DNA: TGTGCCAGCAGCTTAAATGGGGGCGCCTACAATGAGCAGTTCTTC
size: .
D: .
V: TRBV7-3
J: TRBJ2-1

CDR3: CASSLVSGSANSPLHF
DNA: TGTGCCAGCAGCTTAGTCTCAGGGTCGGCGAATTCACCCCTCCACTTT
size: .
D: .
V: TRBV7-2
J: TRBJ1-6

CDR3: CASSPLAGISTDTQYF
DNA: TGTGCCAGCAGCCCTCTGGCAGGGATAAGCACAGATACGCAGTATTTT
size: .
D: .
V: TRBV7-9
J: TRBJ2-3

CDR3: CASSLRTGSSYEQYF
DNA: TGTGCCAGCAGCCTAAGGACGGGGAGCTCCTACGAGCAGTACTTC
size: few
D: .
V: TRBV7-2
J: TRBJ2-7

CDR3: CASSLGGVSGNTIYF
DNA: TGTGCCAGCAGCTTAGGAGGCGTCTCTGGAAACACCATATATTTT
size: medium-sized
D: .
V: TRBV7-9
J: TRBJ1-3

CDR3: CASGNPRGPQYF
DNA: TGTGCCAGCGGAAACCCTAGAGGGCCGCAGTATTTT
size: .
D: .
V: TRBV6-6
J: TRBJ2-3

CDR3: CASSMTGGYYEQYF
DNA: TGTGCCAGCAGCATGACAGGGGGCTATTACGAGCAGTACTTC
size: .
D: TRBD1
V: TRBV11-2
J: TRBJ2-7

CDR3: CASGRIAGGNNEQFF
DNA: TGTGCTAGTGGTCGGATAGCGGGGGGGAACAATGAGCAGTTCTTC
size: few
D: TRBD2
V: TRBV12-5
J: TRBJ2-1

CDR3: CASSIQRGGNEQFF
DNA: TGTGCCAGTAGTATCCAGCGGGGGGGGAATGAGCAGTTCTTC
size: .
D: TRBD2
V: TRBV19
J: TRBJ2-1

CDR3: CASTMAGLNTGELFF
DNA: TGTGCCAGCACTATGGCAGGGTTGAACACCGGGGAGCTGTTTTTT
size: .
D: .
V: TRBV25-1
J: TRBJ2-2

CDR3: CASTEDRGTEAFF
DNA: TGTGCCAGTACGGAGGACAGAGGTACTGAAGCTTTCTTT
size: .
D: .
V: TRBV19
J: TRBJ1-1

CDR3: CASSYSGGQNEQYF
DNA: TGTGCCAGCAGTTACTCGGGGGGGCAGAACGAGCAGTACTTC
size: .
D: .
V: TRBV6-5
J: TRBJ2-7

CDR3: CASGTGTDTDTQYF
DNA: TGTGCCAGCGGAACCGGGACAGATACAGATACGCAGTATTTT
size: .
D: TRBD1
V: TRBV2
J: TRBJ2-3

CDR3: CASSVSGGASYEQFF
DNA: TGTGCCAGCAGCGTTAGCGGGGGGGCCTCCTATGAGCAGTTCTTC
size: .
D: TRBD2
V: TRBV6-4
J: TRBJ2-1

CDR3: CASSLTDRAPYEQYF
DNA: TGTGCCAGCAGCTTGACCGACAGGGCCCCCTACGAGCAGTACTTC
size: .
D: TRBD1
V: TRBV5-5
J: TRBJ2-7

CDR3: CASSQERVNYYSNQPQHF
DNA: TGCGCCAGCAGCCAAGAACGAGTAAACTACTATAGCAATCAGCCCCAGCATTTT
size: .
D: .
V: TRBV4-1
J: TRBJ1-5

CDR3: CASSWGPGSETQYF
DNA: TGCGCCAGCAGCTGGGGTCCGGGGTCCGAGACCCAGTACTTC
size: .
D: .
V: TRBV5-1
J: TRBJ2-5

CDR3: CASSQDNLGVDEAFF
DNA: TGCGCCAGCAGCCAAGATAATCTTGGAGTAGATGAAGCTTTCTTT
size: .
D: .
V: TRBV4-3
J: TRBJ1-1

CDR3: CAWTKDGIFRETQYF
DNA: TGTGCCTGGACGAAGGACGGGATTTTCCGGGAGACCCAGTACTTC
size: .
D: .
V: TRBV30
J: TRBJ2-5

CDR3: CASSLQDRGDYEQYF
DNA: TGCGCCAGCAGCCTCCAGGACAGGGGGGACTACGAGCAGTACTTC
size: few
D: TRBD1
V: TRBV4-3
J: TRBJ2-7

CDR3: CASSLSNRGGTEAFF
DNA: TGTGCCAGCAGTTTATCAAACAGGGGTGGGACTGAAGCTTTCTTT
size: .
D: TRBD1
V: TRBV27
J: TRBJ1-1

CDR3: CATKRGHGETQYF
DNA: TGTGCCACCAAAAGGGGGCACGGGGAGACCCAGTACTTC
size: few
D: TRBD1
V: TRBV11-2
J: TRBJ2-5

CDR3: CASSNQRANEKLFF
DNA: TGTGCCAGCTCGAACCAGCGAGCTAATGAAAAACTGTTTTTT
size: .
D: .
V: TRBV18
J: TRBJ1-4

CDR3: CASSLEVAGGEQYF
DNA: TGTGCCAGCAGCTTAGAGGTGGCAGGCGGGGAGCAGTACTTC
size: .
D: .
V: TRBV7-9
J: TRBJ2-7

CDR3: CASSRRTAAGGDEQFF
DNA: TGTGCCAGCAGCCGAAGGACAGCCGCCGGTGGGGATGAGCAGTTCTTC
size: .
D: .
V: TRBV11-1
J: TRBJ2-1

CDR3: CASSSSGGAKNIQYF
DNA: TGTGCCAGCAGTTCTAGCGGGGGGGCCAAAAACATTCAGTACTTC
size: .
D: TRBD2
V: TRBV6-5
J: TRBJ2-4

CDR3: CSAVQGDYGYTF
DNA: TGCAGCGCCGTACAGGGTGACTATGGCTACACCTTC
size: once
D: .
V: TRBV29-1
J: TRBJ1-2

CDR3: CASSLPGQIYEQYF
DNA: TGCGCCAGCAGCTTACCGGGACAGATCTACGAGCAGTACTTC
size: .
D: TRBD1
V: TRBV5-1
J: TRBJ2-7

CDR3: CASSSSNYNEQFF
DNA: TGTGCCAGCAGTTCCAGTAATTACAATGAGCAGTTCTTC
size: few
D: .
V: TRBV27
J: TRBJ2-1

CDR3: CATRQGTINQPQHF
DNA: TGTGCCACCCGACAGGGGACTATTAATCAGCCCCAGCATTTT
size: .
D: TRBD1
V: TRBV27
J: TRBJ1-5

CDR3: CASSSPTSRAGELFF
DNA: TGTGCCAGCAGCAGCCCGACTAGCAGGGCCGGGGAGCTGTTTTTT
size: .
D: TRBD2
V: TRBV5-4
J: TRBJ2-2

CDR3: CASSLAGVNYGYTF
DNA: TGTGCCAGCAGCTTAGCAGGAGTCAACTATGGCTACACCTTC
size: .
D: .
V: TRBV7-9
J: TRBJ1-2

CDR3: CASSLESSGGAGDTQYF
DNA: TGCGCCAGCAGCTTGGAGAGTAGCGGGGGGGCCGGAGATACGCAGTATTTT
size: .
D: TRBD2
V: TRBV5-1
J: TRBJ2-3

CDR3: CASSDGRWYGYTF
DNA: TGTGCCAGCAGCGATGGGAGGTGGTATGGCTACACCTTC
size: .
D: .
V: TRBV11-2
J: TRBJ1-2

CDR3: CSSSLGSWPLAYF
DNA: TGTTCCAGCAGCTTAGGTTCCTGGCCTTTGGCGTACTTC
size: .
D: .
V: TRBV7-9
J: TRBJ2-7

CDR3: CASSQDYSGNYGYTF
DNA: TGCGCCAGCAGCCAAGATTATTCCGGTAACTATGGCTACACCTTC
size: few
D: .
V: TRBV4-3
J: TRBJ1-2

CDR3: CASSFSGTEAFF
DNA: TGCGCCAGCAGCTTTTCAGGGACTGAAGCTTTCTTT
size: .
D: .
V: TRBV5-1
J: TRBJ1-1

CDR3: CASSQNRDSGNTIYF
DNA: TGCGCCAGCAGCCAGAACAGGGACTCTGGAAACACCATATATTTT
size: few
D: .
V: TRBV4-1
J: TRBJ1-3

CDR3: CASSPLTDPRGAEAFF
DNA: TGTGCCAGCTCACCATTAACAGACCCGCGGGGGGCTGAAGCTTTCTTT
size: .
D: .
V: TRBV18
J: TRBJ1-1

CDR3: CASSLEEEAGLGSYNEQFF
DNA: TGTGCCAGCAGCTTAGAGGAAGAGGCGGGCCTAGGCTCCTACAATGAGCAGTTCTTC
size: .
D: .
V: TRBV7-6
J: TRBJ2-1

CDR3: CASSVGGGGDSYEQYF
DNA: TGTGCCAGCAGCGTAGGGGGAGGGGGAGACTCCTACGAGCAGTACTTC
size: .
D: .
V: TRBV9
J: TRBJ2-7

CDR3: CASSGWGQERYEQYF
DNA: TGTGCCAGCAGTGGATGGGGACAGGAACGCTACGAGCAGTACTTC
size: .
D: TRBD1
V: TRBV2
J: TRBJ2-7

CDR3: CASSQYDRGSEKLFF
DNA: TGCGCCAGCAGCCAATACGACAGGGGGAGTGAAAAACTGTTTTTT
size: .
D: TRBD1
V: TRBV4-1
J: TRBJ1-4

CDR3: CASSLGGSGGTYEQYF
DNA: TGTGCCAGCAGCTTAGGGGGTAGCGGGGGGACCTACGAGCAGTACTTC
size: .
D: TRBD2
V: TRBV7-9
J: TRBJ2-7

CDR3: CATRRAGGNYGYTF
DNA: TGTGCCACCAGAAGGGCAGGGGGGAACTATGGCTACACCTTC
size: .
D: TRBD1
V: TRBV6-5
J: TRBJ1-2

CDR3: CASSESGLTPRTGELFF
DNA: TGTGCCAGCAGTGAATCCGGCCTAACGCCTAGGACCGGGGAGCTGTTTTTT
size: .
D: .
V: TRBV25-1
J: TRBJ2-2

CDR3: CAIRVAGGEAFF
DNA: TGTGCCATCAGGGTAGCGGGGGGGGAAGCTTTCTTT
size: once
D: .
V: TRBV10-3
J: TRBJ1-1

CDR3: CASSSRQGRGDNQPQHF
DNA: TGTGCCAGCAGTTCCCGACAGGGCAGAGGGGACAATCAGCCCCAGCATTTT
size: .
D: TRBD1
V: TRBV27
J: TRBJ1-5

CDR3: CASSRGVAQGDPTFNSPLHF
DNA: TGCGCCAGCAGCAGAGGGGTTGCACAGGGAGACCCTACGTTTAATTCACCCCTCCACTTT
size: .
D: .
V: TRBV5-1
J: TRBJ1-6

CDR3: CASTRGLEAFF
DNA: TGTGCCAGCACTCGTGGGCTTGAAGCTTTCTTT
size: few
D: .
V: TRBV25-1
J: TRBJ1-1

CDR3: CASSLSRGSGNTIYF
DNA: TGTGCCAGCAGTTTATCGAGAGGATCTGGAAACACCATATATTTT
size: .
D: .
V: TRBV27
J: TRBJ1-3